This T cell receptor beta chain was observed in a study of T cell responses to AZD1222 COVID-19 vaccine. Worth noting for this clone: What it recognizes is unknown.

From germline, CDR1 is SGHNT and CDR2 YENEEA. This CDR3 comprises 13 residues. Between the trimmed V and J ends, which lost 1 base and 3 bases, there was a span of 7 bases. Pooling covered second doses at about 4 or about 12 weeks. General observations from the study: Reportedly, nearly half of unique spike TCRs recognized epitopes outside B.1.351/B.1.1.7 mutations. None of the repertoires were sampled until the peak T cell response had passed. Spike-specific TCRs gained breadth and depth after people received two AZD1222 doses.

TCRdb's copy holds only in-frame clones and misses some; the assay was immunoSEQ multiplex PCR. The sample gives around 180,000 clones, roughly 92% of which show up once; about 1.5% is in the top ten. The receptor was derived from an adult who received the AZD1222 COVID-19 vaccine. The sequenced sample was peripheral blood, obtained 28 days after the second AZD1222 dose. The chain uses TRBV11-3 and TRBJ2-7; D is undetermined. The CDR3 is CASSLAGRYEQYF. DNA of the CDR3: TGTGCCAGCAGCTTAGCCGGCCGCTACGAGCAGTACTTC.